Below, 20 T cell receptor beta chains from the same sample are listed, as sequenced in a study of cytotoxic CD8 clonotypes in ibrutinib-treated CLL. Assay: immunoSEQ multiplex PCR; the TCRdb copy retains only in-frame clones and omits some. Of 50,000 or so clones listed, around four fifths are singletons. Specimen: PBMCs, collected after 24 months of ibrutinib treatment. The receptors were sampled from a human donor with chronic lymphocytic leukemia.

This rearrangement joins TRBV19 to TRBJ1-1, with D hard to call. Trimming removed 5 bases from V and 1 base from J, with 14 bases in between. Germline assignment: CDR1 LNHDA and CDR2 SQIVND (reference sequence). The CDR3 runs to 15 residues. DNA for the CDR3: TGTGCCAGTAGTGGGTACAGCTCCCAGAACACTGAAGCTTTCTTT. Its protein product is CASSGYSSQNTEAFF.

The chain links TRBV28 to TRBJ2-3, with TRBD1 matching over 8 bases. The length of the CDR3 is 12 residues. J was trimmed by 6 bases and V by 6 bases; bases with no gene match: 2. CDR1 and CDR2 from the germline V gene are MDHEN and SYDVKM. In nucleotides, the CDR3 is TGTGCCAGCAGGCAGGGGGCGGATACGCAGTATTTT. It specifies CASRQGADTQYF.

CDR3 DNA sequence: TGTGCCAGCAGCCAGGGGAGGTTAAGTGCCGGACAAACTGAAGCTTTCTTT. Protein: CASSQGRLSAGQTEAFF. V and J are TRBV14 and TRBJ1-1, with D possibly matching TRBD1 (5 bases). V was pared by 3 bases and J by 5 bases, with 22 bases between. In germline, CDR1 is SGHDN, CDR2 FVKESK. The length of the CDR3 is 17 residues.

CDR3 nucleotides: TGCAGCGGGGGACAGGGTCGCTCCTACGAGCAGTACTTC. Translated, it gives CSGGQGRSYEQYF. This chain joins TRBV29-1 and TRBJ2-7; the match to TRBD1 covers 9 bases. This CDR3 has 13 amino acids. Trimming removed 7 bases from V and 0 bases from J; junction bases left unmatched: 4. The V gene's germline CDR1 is SQVTM and CDR2 ANQGSEA.

The rearrangement joins TRBV6-5 to TRBJ2-7, with 9 bases fitting TRBD1. The V and J ends lost 0 bases and 4 bases, in that order; junction bases with no gene match: 4. The V gene's germline CDR1 is MNHEY and CDR2 SVGAGI. The CDR3 totals 15 residues. The DNA for the CDR3 is TGTGCCAGCAGTTACTCGTACAGGGGGCCTTACGAGCAGTACTTC. This translates into CASSYSYRGPYEQYF.

The rearrangement links TRBV5-1 to TRBJ1-6, with D possibly being TRBD1 (6 bases). The germline V gene encodes CDR1 SGHRS and CDR2 YFSETQ. V shed 4 bases and J shed 6 bases, with 11 bases lying between them. The CDR3 contains 14 residues. CDR3 loop: CASSPGEVNSPLHF. DNA for the CDR3: TGCGCCAGCAGCCCAGGGGAAGTTAATTCACCCCTCCACTTT.

The chain joins TRBV27 to TRBJ1-4; 7 bases are shared with TRBD1. Looked up from germline, CDR1 is MNHEY and CDR2 is SMNVEV (reference sequence). J gave up 0 bases and V 3 bases, and 7 bases lay outside the gene matches. The CDR3 loop spans 17 amino acids. CDR3 loop: CASSFAGGIATNEKLFF. The CDR3 coding sequence is TGTGCCAGCAGTTTTGCAGGGGGGATTGCAACTAATGAAAAACTGTTTTTT.

The chain recombines TRBV5-1 with TRBJ2-5, with 15 bases matching TRBD2. V gave up 5 bases and J gave up 1 base; unmatched junction bases: 6. This CDR3 contains 17 residues. CDR1 is SGHRS, CDR2 YFSETQ, per germline. The CDR3: CASSQLGLAGGQETQYF. The CDR3 DNA sequence: TGCGCCAGCAGTCAGTTGGGACTAGCGGGAGGCCAAGAGACCCAGTACTTC.

The V and J genes are TRBV15 and TRBJ2-1, with TRBD2 matching over 12 bases. There are 19 residues in the CDR3. V lost 1 base, J lost 2 bases, and 9 bases stayed unmatched. CDR1 and CDR2 (germline): LNHNV, YYDKDF (reference sequence). This chain's CDR3 is CATSRGERTSGKAYNEQFF. Here the CDR3 DNA reads TGTGCCACCAGCAGAGGGGAAAGGACTAGCGGGAAAGCCTACAATGAGCAGTTCTTC.

This clone was picked up one time. V usage is TRBV6-4 and J usage is TRBJ1-1, with D maybe TRBD1 (6 bases). Germline loops: CDR1 MRHNA, CDR2 SNTAGT. The germline V and J ends were trimmed by 0 bases and 1 base, with 12 bases remaining between them. CDR3 size: 16 residues. CDR3 protein: CASSDSYQGSNTEAFF. In DNA form, the CDR3 reads TGTGCCAGCAGTGACTCGTATCAGGGGTCGAACACTGAAGCTTTCTTT.

This clone was recorded once. The rearrangement uses TRBV15 and TRBJ2-7; 9 bases map to TRBD1. V was pared by 2 bases and J by 5 bases, with 10 bases of the junction left unmatched. This CDR3 has 16 amino acids. CDR1 and CDR2 from the germline V gene are LNHNV and YYDKDF (reference sequence). Here the CDR3 reads CATSRSTGTGFNEQYF. The CDR3, as DNA: TGTGCCACCAGCAGATCCACCGGGACAGGGTTCAACGAGCAGTACTTC.

The chain combines TRBV19 with TRBJ2-7, with a weak D call TRBD1 (5 bases). The CDR3 sequence is 14 residues long. Trimming stripped 3 bases from V and 7 bases from J, with 16 bases between. Germline-derived CDR1 and CDR2 are LNHDA and SQIVND (reference sequence). As DNA, the CDR3 is TGTGCCAGTAGTATCGACAGCGCCTTGGGGGAGCAGTACTTC. Its translation: CASSIDSALGEQYF. Variable domain in full (rest from reference TRBV19 and TRBJ2-7): DGGITQSPKYLFRKEGQNVTLSCEQNLNHDAMYWYRQDPGQGLRLIYYSQIVNDFQKGDIAEGYSVSREKKESFPLTVTSAQKNPTAFYLCASSIDSALGEQYFGPGTRLTVT.

The chain links TRBV6-5 to TRBJ2-2; tentative D call: TRBD1 (6 bases). Trimming took 11 bases from V and 3 from J, leaving 10 bases between them. Germline-derived CDR1 and CDR2 are MNHEY and SVGAGI. CDR3 length: 12 amino acids. The CDR3 DNA sequence: TGTGCCTCTGAGGGGGACACCGGGGAGCTGTTTTTT. Its translation is CASEGDTGELFF.

This sequence joins TRBV21-1 and TRBJ1-5; TRBD1 is taken as the D call from the table, unchecked against the DNA. TRBV21-1 is deemed a pseudogene. The CDR3 extends over 15 amino acids. The DNA of the CDR3 is TGTGCCAGCAGCAAAGTGTGGGCAGGGGATCTGCCCCAGCATTTT. Its translation: CASSKVWAGDLPQHF.

The chain employs TRBV11-1 and TRBJ2-7; 10 positions match TRBD1. V lost 5 bases and J lost 6; bases outside the gene matches: 10. The CDR3 is 15 amino acids. In germline, CDR1 is SGHAT, CDR2 FQDESV (reference sequence). In nucleotides, the CDR3 is TGTGCCAGCAGCGCGACGGGACAGGGGTCGGTCGAGCAGTACTTC. Its translation: CASSATGQGSVEQYF.

The V and J genes are TRBV19 and TRBJ1-5; D uncertain. This CDR3 has 16 amino acids. Germline assignment: CDR1 LNHDA and CDR2 SQIVND (reference sequence). V lost 10 bases to trimming and J lost 4 bases, with 23 bases between them. The CDR3 DNA follows: TGTGCCACCAAAACACCTACGCGGGGAGGAAATCAGCCCCAGCATTTT. It specifies CATKTPTRGGNQPQHF.

The gene calls are TRBV14 and TRBJ2-1; D is ambiguous. CDR3 length: 11 amino acids. V was pared by 1 base and J by 7 bases, with 2 bases between. Germline V gene sequence: CDR1 SGHDN, CDR2 FVKESK. The CDR3 DNA follows: TGTGCCAGCAGCCAAGCGAATGAGCAGTTCTTC. Its translation is CASSQANEQFF.

The chain recombines TRBV11-2 with TRBJ2-7; perhaps TRBD2 as D (5 bases). The V gene lost 3 bases and the J gene lost 3 bases, with 12 bases spanning the gap. CDR3 length equals 14 residues. Germline V CDR1 and CDR2: SGHAT, FQNNGV. The CDR3 DNA reads as TGTGCCAGCAGCTTTGGCGACGCGGGCTACGAGCAGTACTTC. Protein: CASSFGDAGYEQYF.

CDR3 nucleotide sequence: TGTGCCAGCAATTTGGGTCAACCCAATGAAAAACTGTTTTTT. Translating it yields CASNLGQPNEKLFF. The rearrangement joins TRBV28 to TRBJ1-4; no firm D call. The V gene's germline CDR1 is MDHEN and CDR2 SYDVKM. V was trimmed by 7 bases and J by 5 bases, leaving 14 bases between them. The CDR3 covers 14 residues.

The chain couples TRBV4-1 to TRBJ2-3, with 9 positions matching TRBD1. This CDR3 is built from 14 residues. Germline-derived CDR1 and CDR2 are MGHRA and YSYEKL. With V trimmed by 4 bases and J by 5 bases, 4 bases remained unmatched. The CDR3 nucleotides are TGCGCCAGCAGCCTTAGACAGGGGGGAGATACGCAGTATTTT. Translating gives CASSLRQGGDTQYF.